The clone carrying this T cell receptor beta chain has only a few counts. This sample was included in a study of chemoradiotherapy in HPV16-positive cancers. Sequenced by immunoSEQ multiplex PCR; TCRdb stores in-frame clones only, minus some. The sample yields roughly 14,000 clones, more than 60% seen once. Samples were taken several times over chemoradiotherapy. The junction had 8 bases not matched to a gene; V was cut back by 5 bases and J by 7 bases. The CDR3 contains 13 residues. Per the germline V gene, CDR1 is MNHNY and CDR2 is SVGAGI (reference sequence). This receptor was taken from a human donor with HPV-associated anogenital cancer. V is TRBV6-6 and J is TRBJ2-7; 7 bases line up with TRBD1. The sample was acquired from a patient who underwent chemoradiotherapy. The CDR3 here is CASSHGTVWEQYF. The DNA for the CDR3 is TGTGCCAGCAGTCACGGGACAGTTTGGGAGCAGTACTTC.